These T cell receptor beta chains were read from a single sample in a study of radiotherapy plus CTLA-4 blockade in lung cancer. The repertoire was sequenced with immunoSEQ multiplex PCR; TCRdb's copy has only in-frame clones and lacks some. The data show approximately 45,000 clones, 50% to 70% seen once. The source material was peripheral blood, sampled from a patient treated with radiotherapy plus ipilimumab. These receptors came from a human donor with non-small cell lung cancer who had a partial response to radiotherapy plus ipilimumab. The CDR3 runs from the conserved cysteine through the conserved F or W. D genes are given only for firm matches. Clone size is not always given. Where it is, it says once, few, many or a class for expanded clones.

V	size	J	D	DNA	CDR3
TRBV2	.	TRBJ2-7	.	TGTGCCAGCAGTGTTTACAGGTCCAGCTCCTACGAGCAGTACTTC	CASSVYRSSSYEQYF
TRBV6-5	.	TRBJ2-3	TRBD2	TGTGCCAGCAGTCGGAGCGGGAGGGCCCCAGATACGCAGTATTTT	CASSRSGRAPDTQYF
TRBV13	many	TRBJ1-3	.	TGTGCCAGCAGCTTAGAGTCTCTTAGCTCTGGAAACACCATATATTTT	CASSLESLSSGNTIYF
TRBV6-1	.	TRBJ2-7	TRBD1	TGTGCCAGCAGTTCCCCGGGACAGGGGGCATACGAGCAGTACTTC	CASSSPGQGAYEQYF
TRBV2	many	TRBJ2-7	.	TGTGCCAGCCGCGTAACTTGGGGGCGCGACGAGCAGTACTTC	CASRVTWGRDEQYF
TRBV13	.	TRBJ2-5	.	TGTGCCAGCAGCCCAAAGGGGGTAACCCAGTACTTC	CASSPKGVTQYF
TRBV6-5	.	TRBJ1-4	.	TGTGCCAGCAGTGGGGGGGCCACTAATGAAAAACTGTTTTTT	CASSGGATNEKLFF
TRBV5-4	.	TRBJ2-1	TRBD2	TGTGCCAGCAGCTTGGAACTAGCGGGAGCGGGTATTTACAATGAGCAGTTCTTC	CASSLELAGAGIYNEQFF
TRBV30	.	TRBJ1-2	.	TGTGCCTGGAGTGTAGGTGGAGGTGGCTACACCTTC	CAWSVGGGGYTF
TRBV27	.	TRBJ2-7	.	TGTGCCAGCAGTTCCAACGCCGGTGGGTTAGCGGATTACGAGCAGTACTTC	CASSSNAGGLADYEQYF
TRBV6-5	few	TRBJ1-1	.	TGTGCCAGCAGTTACGGGGGGGGCACTGAAGCTTTCTTT	CASSYGGGTEAFF
TRBV14	once	TRBJ2-1	TRBD2	TGTGCCAGCAGGGCCGGGACTAGCGGGGGGGCTGTGAATGAGCAGTTCTTC	CASRAGTSGGAVNEQFF
TRBV6-5	few	TRBJ1-2	.	TGTGCCAGCAGTTACGGACCGGCGCGGCGGGACTATGGCTACACCTTC	CASSYGPARRDYGYTF
TRBV4-3	.	TRBJ1-6	.	TGCGCCAGCAGCCAAGGGGCACAGGGAAATAATTCACCCCTCCACTTT	CASSQGAQGNNSPLHF
TRBV18	few	TRBJ1-6	.	TGTGCCAGCTCACCAGAAGGGGAAGGATCACCCCTCCACTTT	CASSPEGEGSPLHF
TRBV5-3	.	TRBJ2-3	TRBD2	TGTGCCAGAAGCTTGTCCCTAGCGGGAGGGGGGGCAGATACGCAGTATTTT	CARSLSLAGGGADTQYF
TRBV10-3	.	TRBJ2-5	.	TGTGCCATCAGTGAGAGGGGCAGGGGCGCGCGAGAGCAGTACTTC	CAISERGRGAREQYF
TRBV7-2	.	TRBJ2-1	TRBD2	TGTGCCAGCTGGGAGGGCCTTCCATACAATGAGCAGTTCTTC	CASWEGLPYNEQFF
TRBV6-6	.	TRBJ1-1	.	TGTGCCAGCAGTTACTCGAAAAGGGGAAGCACTGAAGCTTTCTTT	CASSYSKRGSTEAFF
TRBV5-1	.	TRBJ2-1	TRBD2	TGCGCCAGCAGCTTGGAGGCGGGAGGTCAGTTCTTC	CASSLEAGGQFF
TRBV30	few	TRBJ1-2	.	TGTGCCTGGAGTGTACGGGGGGGGGCTTATGGCTACACCTTC	CAWSVRGGAYGYTF
TRBV5-1	.	TRBJ2-1	TRBD1	TGCGCCAGCAGCTTCCGGGGACAGGGCGGTAATGAGCAGTTCTTC	CASSFRGQGGNEQFF
TRBV7-2	.	TRBJ1-6	.	TGTGCCAGCAGCTTGCCGCGCGGGCTAGGTAATTCCCCCCTCCACTTT	CASSLPRGLGNSPLHF
TRBV10-3	.	TRBJ2-1	TRBD2	TGTGCCATCTCCCGCCCTCCGACTAGCGGGAACAATGAGCAGTTCTTC	CAISRPPTSGNNEQFF
TRBV5-6	.	TRBJ2-7	.	TGTGCCAGCAGCTTGTTCCCGGGGTACGAGCAGTACTTC	CASSLFPGYEQYF
TRBV10-3	.	TRBJ2-6	.	TGTGCCATCGGAGCGGAACAATCCTCTGGGGCCAACGTCCTGACTTTC	CAIGAEQSSGANVLTF
TRBV7-9	.	TRBJ2-5	TRBD2	TGTGCCAGCAGTCATGGAGGAGCGGGAGGTGGGTACCAAGAGACCCAGTACTTC	CASSHGGAGGGYQETQYF
TRBV19	.	TRBJ2-1	.	TGTGCCAGAACCAGGGCCACACAGAATGAGCAGTTCTTC	CARTRATQNEQFF
TRBV6-6	.	TRBJ1-2	.	TGTGCCAGCAGTTACTCGCCCAGGAACTATGGCTACACCTTC	CASSYSPRNYGYTF
TRBV7-6	.	TRBJ2-7	TRBD2	TGTGCCAGCAGCTTAGCGGGAGGGCCGGAGCCGGGCGAGCAGTACTTC	CASSLAGGPEPGEQYF
TRBV11-2	.	TRBJ2-2	.	TGTGCCAGCAGCTTAGACACAAACACCGGGGAGCTGTTTTTT	CASSLDTNTGELFF
TRBV27	.	TRBJ2-3	.	TGTGCCAGCAGTTGGACTTTCACAGATACGCAGTATTTT	CASSWTFTDTQYF
TRBV5-4	.	TRBJ2-7	.	TGTGCCAGCAGCCGGGACGGGGGATCCTACGAGCAGTACTTC	CASSRDGGSYEQYF
TRBV7-9	.	TRBJ1-1	TRBD1	TGTGCCAGCAGCTCCGGGACAGGGTGGAACACTGAAGCTTTCTTT	CASSSGTGWNTEAFF
TRBV27	.	TRBJ2-6	.	TGTGCCAGCAGTTTGTGGGGGGCTGGGGCCAACGTCCTGACTTTC	CASSLWGAGANVLTF
TRBV11-2	.	TRBJ1-2	TRBD1	TGTGCCAGCAGCGCTTTGACAGGGAACTATGGCTACACCTTC	CASSALTGNYGYTF
TRBV7-8	.	TRBJ1-2	TRBD1	TGTGCCAGCAGCTTAGTTCCAGCGGGGACAGGGGATTATGGCTACACCTTC	CASSLVPAGTGDYGYTF
TRBV19	.	TRBJ2-1	TRBD1	TGTGCCAGTAGTGGGGACAGGGTCGAGTCCTACAATGAGCAGTTCTTC	CASSGDRVESYNEQFF
TRBV19	.	TRBJ1-5	TRBD1	TGTGCCAGTAGTACGGGGACAGGGCTTCAGCCCCAGCATTTT	CASSTGTGLQPQHF
TRBV7-6	.	TRBJ2-3	TRBD2	TGTGCCAGCAGCCGGGGCCTTCGGACTAGCGGGGGGGTGGATACGCAGTATTTT	CASSRGLRTSGGVDTQYF
TRBV4-1	few	TRBJ1-2	.	TGCGCCAGCAGCCAAGATCCCCAGGGGTATGGCTACACCTTC	CASSQDPQGYGYTF
TRBV18	.	TRBJ2-5	.	TGTGCCAGCTCACCGGCGGGTCGGGAAGAGACCCAGTACTTC	CASSPAGREETQYF
TRBV9	.	TRBJ1-4	.	TGTGCCAGCAGCCCCAGGGGCAGTCTTAATGAAAAACTGTTTTTT	CASSPRGSLNEKLFF
TRBV6-5	.	TRBJ2-7	TRBD2	TGTGCCAGCAGTAGGACTAGCGGGAGGGCCGGGGAGCAGTACTTC	CASSRTSGRAGEQYF
TRBV18	.	TRBJ1-3	TRBD1	TGTGCCAGCTCACCTCCCGGACAGGGTGGTGGAAACACCATATATTTT	CASSPPGQGGGNTIYF
TRBV30	.	TRBJ1-6	.	TGTGCCTGGAGTCAGGAGGGCTCCTATAATTCACCCCTCCACTTT	CAWSQEGSYNSPLHF
TRBV5-4	.	TRBJ1-2	.	TGTGCCAGCAGCCCGCAAACAGGGCCCAGTGGCTACACCTTC	CASSPQTGPSGYTF
TRBV7-9	.	TRBJ1-6	.	TGTGCCAGCAGCTTAGCGGGGCCACCCCTCCACTTT	CASSLAGPPLHF
TRBV7-8	.	TRBJ2-1	TRBD2	TGTGCCAGCAGCCCCCGGGTAGCGGGAGAACTCTACAATGAGCAGTTCTTC	CASSPRVAGELYNEQFF
TRBV5-1	.	TRBJ2-3	.	TGCGCCAGCAGCCGGAACCCGGTCGGGGTCACAGATACGCAGTATTTT	CASSRNPVGVTDTQYF
TRBV18	.	TRBJ2-2	TRBD1	TGTGCCAGCTCACCAACGGAGAGGGGGCCCTACACCGGGGAGCTGTTTTTT	CASSPTERGPYTGELFF
TRBV5-1	few	TRBJ2-2	TRBD2	TGCGCCAGCGACACTAGCGGAGCTAACACCGGGGAGCTGTTTTTT	CASDTSGANTGELFF